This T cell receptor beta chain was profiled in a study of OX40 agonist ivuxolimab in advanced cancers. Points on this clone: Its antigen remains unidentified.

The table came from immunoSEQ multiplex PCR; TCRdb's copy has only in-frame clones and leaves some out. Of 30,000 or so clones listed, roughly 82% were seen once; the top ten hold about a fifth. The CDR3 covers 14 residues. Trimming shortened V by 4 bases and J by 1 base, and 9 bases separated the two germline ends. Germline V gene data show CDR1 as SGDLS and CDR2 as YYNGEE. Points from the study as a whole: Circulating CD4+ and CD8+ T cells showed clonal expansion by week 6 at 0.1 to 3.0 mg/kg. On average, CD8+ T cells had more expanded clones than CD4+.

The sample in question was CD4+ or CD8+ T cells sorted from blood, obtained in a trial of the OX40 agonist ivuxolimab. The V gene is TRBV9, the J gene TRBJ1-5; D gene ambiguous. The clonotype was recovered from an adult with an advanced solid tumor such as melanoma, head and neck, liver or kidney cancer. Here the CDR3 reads CASSSRMSNQPQHF. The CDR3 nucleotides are TGTGCCAGCAGCTCCCGGATGAGCAATCAGCCCCAGCATTTT.